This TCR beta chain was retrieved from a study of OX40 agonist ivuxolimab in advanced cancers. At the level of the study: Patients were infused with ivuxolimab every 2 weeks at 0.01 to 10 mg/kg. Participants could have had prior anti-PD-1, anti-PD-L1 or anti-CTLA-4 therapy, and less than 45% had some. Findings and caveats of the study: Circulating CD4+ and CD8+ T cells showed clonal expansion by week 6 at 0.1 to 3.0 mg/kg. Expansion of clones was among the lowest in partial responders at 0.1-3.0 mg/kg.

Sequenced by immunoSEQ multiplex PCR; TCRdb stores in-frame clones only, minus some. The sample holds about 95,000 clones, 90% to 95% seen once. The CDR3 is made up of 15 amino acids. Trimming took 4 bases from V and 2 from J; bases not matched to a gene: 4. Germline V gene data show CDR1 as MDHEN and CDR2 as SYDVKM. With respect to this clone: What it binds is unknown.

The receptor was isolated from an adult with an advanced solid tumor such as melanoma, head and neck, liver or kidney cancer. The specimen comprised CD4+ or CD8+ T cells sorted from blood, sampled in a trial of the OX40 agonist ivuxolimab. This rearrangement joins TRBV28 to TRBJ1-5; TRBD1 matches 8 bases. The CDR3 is CASSSPTGGNQPQHF. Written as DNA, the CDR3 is TGTGCCAGCAGTTCCCCGACAGGGGGCAATCAGCCCCAGCATTTT.